This T cell receptor (beta chain) stems from a study of blood T cell repertoires in COVID-19. The overall study: Acute-phase and convalescent COVID-19 samples originated in the United States, Italy and Spain.

The V and J ends lost 8 bases and 0 bases respectively, with 8 bases between them. CDR1 is SGHNT, CDR2 YYREEE, per germline (reference sequence). This CDR3 contains 12 residues. Sequenced by immunoSEQ multiplex PCR; TCRdb stores in-frame clones only, minus some. The sample contains 150,000 to 200,000 clones, about 86% of which appear only once. This chain uses TRBV5-4 with TRBJ2-5; tentatively, D is TRBD2 (6 bases). This clonotype originated in a man between 35 and 55 years old who had recovered from COVID-19. Sequencing was performed on PBMCs or T cells enriched from blood (not recorded which). CDR3 in amino acids: CASTGDQETQYF. In nucleotides, the CDR3 is TGTGCCAGTACGGGGGACCAAGAGACCCAGTACTTC.